This T cell receptor beta chain is drawn from a study of Ad26.COV2.S vaccination and SARS-CoV-2 variants. The overall study: Into the muscle, Ad26.COV2.S was dosed once or twice, 56 days apart. Study-wide results and limits: Post-vaccination spike-specific CD8+ and CD4+ T cell responses reportedly had substantial breadth. While placebo recipients had lower spike-specific TCR breadth, vaccine recipients had more. Vaccine and placebo recipients had comparable breadth of non-spike TCRs.

Details on this clone: What it recognizes is unknown.

Here immunoSEQ multiplex PCR was the method, and the copy in TCRdb shows in-frame clones only, minus some. The sample records about 420,000 clones, roughly 90% being singletons. Treatment in this sample: approximately 18 received Ad26.COV2.S at low or high dose, single or two shots; several received placebo; per-sample allocation not given. At day 63 after the first vaccine or placebo injection, samples were drawn. The starting material was peripheral blood, obtained in a trial of Ad26.COV2.S vaccine versus placebo. This receptor was identified in a person between 18 and 60 years old who received the Ad26.COV2.S COVID-19 vaccine or a placebo.

The CDR3 loop reads CASSFRGSDNEQFF. The CDR3 nucleotides are TGTGCCAGCAGCTTCAGGGGGTCGGACAATGAGCAGTTCTTC. The chain has TRBV7-9 and TRBJ2-1; TRBD1 agrees at 7 bases. Trimming removed 3 bases from V and 5 bases from J; junction bases left unmatched: 4. CDR3 length equals 14 residues. Germline V gene sequence: CDR1 SEHNR, CDR2 FQNEAQ (reference sequence).